Below, 7 T cell receptor beta chains from the same sample are listed, as sequenced in a study of T-cell memory formation after mild COVID-19. Using its own MiXCR run on the 5' RACE reads, TCRdb lists one record per CDR3 protein. The table lists a few hundred thousand distinct CDR3 sequences, approximately 15% of them singletons, with around 22% in the top ten. The sequenced material came from PBMCs or a T cell subset sorted from them (not recorded which). The receptors come from a young man who had mild COVID-19 (a few samples of this study predate the infection). Cell type and time point are not known.

The chain recombines TRBV19 with TRBJ1-4; D possibly corresponds to TRBD1 (5 bases). V was clipped by 4 bases and J by 0 bases, with 12 bases between them. The CDR3 spans 16 residues. Looked up from germline, CDR1 is LNHDA and CDR2 is SQIVND (reference sequence). This CDR3 reads CASSTRQTATNEKLFF. CDR3 sequence (DNA): TGTGCCAGTAGTACGCGACAGACTGCAACTAATGAAAAACTGTTTTTT.

The V call is TRBV27, the J call TRBJ1-1; 11 bases are shared with TRBD1. Germline assignment: CDR1 MNHEY and CDR2 SMNVEV (reference sequence). V was clipped by 8 bases and J by 5 bases; unmatched bases: 7. The CDR3 covers 14 residues. CDR3 in amino acids: CASLKGQGGTEAFF. In nucleotides, the CDR3 is TGTGCCAGCCTAAAGGGACAGGGGGGGACTGAAGCTTTCTTT.

The chain employs TRBV7-9 and TRBJ2-1; D is undetermined. CDR3 length: 15 residues. The germline gives CDR1 SEHNR, CDR2 FQNEAQ (reference sequence). Trimming cost V 2 bases and J 4 bases, with 12 bases left between them. CDR3 nucleotide sequence: TGTGCCAGCAGCTTAAGGAGTGGGCAGTACAATGAGCAGTTCTTC. This codes for CASSLRSGQYNEQFF.

This clonotype showed up just a few times. The rearrangement links TRBV28 to TRBJ1-4, with 9 nucleotides matching TRBD1. CDR1 and CDR2 (germline): MDHEN, SYDVKM. Unmatched junction bases numbered 9, after V lost 5 bases and J lost 8 bases. CDR3 length equals 15 residues. The CDR3: CASSPPGQGGEKLFF. DNA for the CDR3: TGTGCCAGCAGTCCCCCGGGACAGGGAGGAGAAAAACTGTTTTTT.

Only a few counts were recorded for this clonotype. This sequence joins TRBV6-2 or TRBV6-3 and TRBJ2-2; D is undetermined. With 0 bases removed from V and 5 bases from J, the gap between germline ends came to 10 bases. Germline CDR1 MNHEY, CDR2 SVGEGT. CDR3 length equals 15 residues. The DNA of the CDR3 is TGTGCCAGCAGTTACTCGGCAGGTGCTACCGGGGAGCTGTTTTTT. Its protein is CASSYSAGATGELFF.

Regarding this clonotype: The junction departs from the called germline gene at one end, perhaps through a read error. This chain joins TRBV9 and TRBJ2-5; D gene ambiguous. The CDR3 spans 14 residues. Per germline, CDR1 SGDLS and CDR2 YYNGEE. CDR3 nucleotides: TGTGCCAGCAACGTACAAGGGCCGGAGGAGACCCAGTACTTC. As protein: CASNVQGPEETQYF. Full variable domain (outside the CDR3, taken from reference TRBV9 and TRBJ2-5): DSGVTQTPKHLITATGQRVTLRCSPRSGDLSVYWYQQSLDQGLQFLIQYYNGEERAKGNILERFSAQQFPDLHSELNLSSLELGDSALYFCASNVQGPEETQYFGPGTRLLVL.

The V and J genes are TRBV4-3 and TRBJ2-5; D is possibly TRBD1 or TRBD2 (6 bases each). Trimming pared 5 bases from V and 3 bases from J, leaving 13 bases between. Germline V gene lookup returns CDR1 LGHNA and CDR2 YSLEER. The CDR3 covers 14 residues. The CDR3 spells CASSGMEGEETQYF. The CDR3 DNA is TGCGCCAGCAGCGGAATGGAGGGGGAAGAGACCCAGTACTTC.